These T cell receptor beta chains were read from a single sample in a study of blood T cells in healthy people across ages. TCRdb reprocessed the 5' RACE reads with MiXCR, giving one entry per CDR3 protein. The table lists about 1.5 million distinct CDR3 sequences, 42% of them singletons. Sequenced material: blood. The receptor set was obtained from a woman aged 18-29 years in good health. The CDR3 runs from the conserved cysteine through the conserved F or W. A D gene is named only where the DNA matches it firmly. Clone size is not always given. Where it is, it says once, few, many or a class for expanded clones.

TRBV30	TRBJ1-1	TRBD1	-	CACETGTGGTEAFF	TGTGCCTGTGAAACCGGGACAGGGGGTACTGAAGCTTTCTTT
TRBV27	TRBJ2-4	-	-	CASSLWQDLAKNIQYF	TGTGCCAGCAGTTTATGGCAGGACCTAGCCAAAAACATTCAGTACTTC
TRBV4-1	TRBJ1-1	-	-	CASSLGGRASQNTEAFF	TGCGCCAGCAGCCTTGGTGGAAGGGCCAGCCAGAACACTGAAGCTTTCTTT
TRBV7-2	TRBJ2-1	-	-	CASSFKQLNEQFF	TGTGCCAGCAGCTTCAAACAGCTCAATGAGCAGTTCTTC
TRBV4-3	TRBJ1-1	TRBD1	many	CASSQAGTGNTEAFF	TGCGCCAGCAGCCAAGCCGGGACAGGCAACACTGAAGCTTTCTTT
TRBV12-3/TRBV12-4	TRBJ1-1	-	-	CASSWTADQTEAFF	TGTGCCAGCAGTTGGACGGCTGACCAGACTGAAGCTTTCTTT
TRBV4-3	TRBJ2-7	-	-	CASSPHGTAVFSEQYF	TGCGCCAGCAGCCCGCATGGGACCGCGGTCTTTAGCGAGCAGTACTTC
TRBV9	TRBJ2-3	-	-	CASSVVAGADTQYF	TGTGCCAGCAGCGTAGTTGCGGGGGCGGATACGCAGTATTTT
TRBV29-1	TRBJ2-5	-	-	CSVGNDPGNEQYF	TGCAGCGTTGGCAACGACCCTGGGAATGAGCAGTACTTC
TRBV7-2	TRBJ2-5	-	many	CASSLGRQETQYF	TGTGCCAGCAGCTTAGGCAGGCAAGAGACCCAGTACTTC
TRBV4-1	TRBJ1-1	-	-	CASSHTTGPTEAFF	TGCGCCAGCAGCCACACCACAGGGCCCACTGAAGCTTTCTTT
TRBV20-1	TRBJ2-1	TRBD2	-	CSAARDYLKSSYNEQFF	TGCAGTGCCGCCCGGGACTATTTAAAAAGCTCCTACAATGAGCAGTTCTTC